This passage covers 25 T cell receptor beta chains from one sample sequenced in a study of blood T cells in healthy people across ages. Primers used in a second PCR of about 7 to 12 cycles were a sample-barcoded 5' primer and a J-beta primer mix. TCRdb processed the 5' RACE reads anew with MiXCR; each CDR3 protein has one entry. Of about 780,000 distinct CDR3 sequences listed, 46% were seen once; the top ten hold 15% to 20%. The sample was blood. Receptor source: a man older than 75 in good health.

This clonotype has only a few counts. V gene TRBV5-6 combines with J gene TRBJ2-5; 10 bases agree with TRBD1. From germline, CDR1 is SGHDT and CDR2 YYEEEE. The CDR3 length is 17 residues. V shed 4 bases, J shed 1 base, and the junction held 10 bases outside the gene matches. The CDR3 bases are TGTGCCAGCAGCCATCTTAAGGGACAGGGGTTCCAAGAGACCCAGTACTTC. Its translation: CASSHLKGQGFQETQYF.

This clonotype came up a few times. This chain links TRBV5-4 with TRBJ2-1; 7 positions agree with TRBD2. V shed 2 bases and J 2 bases; nucleotides not matched to a gene: 4. The CDR3 covers 15 residues. Germline V gives CDR1 SGHNT, CDR2 YYREEE (reference sequence). CDR3 coding DNA: TGTGCCAGCAGCTTAGACGGGAGGCCCTACAATGAGCAGTTCTTC. It codes for CASSLDGRPYNEQFF.

V is TRBV7-2 and J is TRBJ1-1, with D possibly TRBD1 on 6 matching bases. CDR3 length: 14 amino acids. Per the germline V gene, CDR1 is SGHTA and CDR2 is FQGNSA. V was pared by 3 bases and J by 3 bases, with 11 bases between. CDR3 region: CASSLRTGHTEAFF. The CDR3 DNA reads as TGTGCCAGCAGCTTGCGAACAGGGCACACTGAAGCTTTCTTT.

This clonotype was seen many times. J is TRBJ1-1 and V is TRBV5-1; D is unclear. Germline V gene data show CDR1 as SGHRS and CDR2 as YFSETQ. The CDR3 runs to 14 residues. Trimming stripped 0 bases from V and 0 bases from J, with 6 bases between. The CDR3 DNA reads TGCGCCAGCAGCTTGGGCACCATGAACACTGAAGCTTTCTTT. Translating gives CASSLGTMNTEAFF. Combining the CDR3 with reference TRBV5-1 and TRBJ1-1 gives the whole variable domain KAGVTQTPRYLIKTRGQQVTLSCSPISGHRSVSWYQQTPGQGLQFLFEYFSETQRNKGNFPGRFSGRQFSNSRSEMNVSTLELGDSALYLCASSLGTMNTEAFFGQGTRLTVV.

V usage is TRBV12-3 or TRBV12-4 and J usage is TRBJ2-1; no reliable D call. Trimming removed 1 base at V and 8 bases at J, with 3 bases between. The CDR3 has 11 amino acids. This CDR3 reads CASSLEDEQFF. CDR3 DNA sequence: TGTGCCAGCAGTTTAGAGGATGAGCAGTTCTTC.

CDR3: CASSINGQMNTEAFF. CDR3 DNA sequence: TGTGCCAGTAGTATAAATGGACAGATGAACACTGAAGCTTTCTTT. The V call is TRBV19, the J call TRBJ1-1; TRBD1 might be the D (6 bases). The CDR3 loop spans 15 amino acids. V lost 2 bases to trimming and J lost 0 bases, with 10 bases between them. The germline V gene encodes CDR1 LNHDA and CDR2 SQIVND (reference sequence).

This clonotype was found many times. This rearrangement joins TRBV7-2 to TRBJ2-3, with D uncertain. Germline CDR1 SGHTA, CDR2 FQGNSA. V was shortened by 4 bases and J by 2 bases, with 10 bases between the two germline ends. The CDR3 is 14 amino acids. For the CDR3, the DNA is TGTGCCAGCAGCTCACAGAGGACCACAGATACGCAGTATTTT. Amino acids: CASSSQRTTDTQYF. Full variable domain (missing parts from reference TRBV7-2 and TRBJ2-3): GAGVSQSPSNKVTEKGKDVELRCDPISGHTALYWYRQSLGQGLEFLIYFQGNSAPDKSGLPSDRFSAERTGGSVSTLTIQRTQQEDSAVYLCASSSQRTTDTQYFGPGTRLTVL.

This chain connects TRBV4-3 to TRBJ1-6, with 7 bases aligning to TRBD1. V was pared by 5 bases and J by 0 bases, with 7 bases of the junction left unmatched. The CDR3 loop spans 17 amino acids. From germline, CDR1 is LGHNA and CDR2 YSLEER. This chain's CDR3 is CASSTDRRSSYNSPLHF. The CDR3 DNA is TGCGCCAGCAGCACGGACAGGCGGAGCTCCTATAATTCACCCCTCCACTTT.

This clonotype has only a few counts. This chain links TRBV23-1 with TRBJ2-6; 8 bases map to TRBD1. TRBV23-1 counts as an open reading frame of uncertain function. This CDR3 is built from 19 residues. V was pared by 2 bases and J by 4 bases, with 13 bases of the junction left unmatched. CDR3 in DNA: TGCGCCAGCAGTCAAGGGACAGGAAGGACCCATAGAGGGGCCAACGTCCTGACTTTC. It codes for CASSQGTGRTHRGANVLTF.

CDR3 protein: CSARKGQGLNEQFF. In DNA, the CDR3 is TGCAGTGCTAGAAAGGGACAGGGGCTCAATGAGCAGTTCTTC. This sequence joins TRBV20-1 and TRBJ2-1; TRBD1 agrees at 10 bases. Unmatched junction bases numbered 4, after V lost 2 bases and J lost 6 bases. This CDR3 is 14 amino acids long. Germline assignment: CDR1 DFQATT and CDR2 SNEGSKA (reference sequence).

The V and J genes are TRBV3-1 and TRBJ1-2; D is perhaps TRBD1 (6 bases). Germline values: CDR1 LGHDT, CDR2 YNNKEL (reference sequence). Trimming pared 8 bases from V and 2 bases from J, leaving 18 bases between. This CDR3 comprises 15 residues. This chain's CDR3 is CASGWSGTRNYGYTF. DNA of the CDR3: TGTGCCAGCGGATGGTCCGGGACACGCAACTATGGCTACACCTTC.

This clonotype was counted once. The chain carries TRBV7-2 and TRBJ1-5, with D unresolved. Germline lookup yields CDR1 SGHTA and CDR2 FQGNSA. V dropped 4 bases and J dropped 9 bases, with 19 bases sitting between them. The CDR3 is 15 residues long. As DNA, the CDR3 is TGTGCCAGCAGCTACTTGTTAGGCAACGGTCGGCCCCAGCATTTT. Translated: CASSYLLGNGRPQHF.

The genes are TRBV6-1 and TRBJ1-1, with D possibly TRBD1 on 5 matching bases. Trimming took 4 bases from V and 5 from J, leaving 11 bases between them. Germline CDR1 and CDR2: MNHNS and SASEGT. This CDR3 is built from 13 residues. The CDR3 loop is CASSARDWTEAFF. The CDR3 DNA reads as TGTGCCAGCAGTGCCAGGGACTGGACTGAAGCTTTCTTT.

The chain recombines TRBV7-2 with TRBJ2-7; TRBD2 matches 8 bases. Matching the DNA end better, TRBJ2-5 makes the J call doubtful. The CDR3 has 16 amino acids. CDR1 SGHTA and CDR2 FQGNSA come from the germline V gene. This CDR3 reads CASSLGASGRQETQYF. DNA for the CDR3: TGTGCCAGCAGCTTAGGGGCTAGCGGGCGGCAAGAGACCCAGTACTTC.

The J gene is TRBJ2-2, the V gene TRBV5-1; tentative D call: TRBD1 (6 bases). This CDR3 region has 14 residues. Germline V gene lookup returns CDR1 SGHRS and CDR2 YFSETQ. Trimming left V 4 bases short and J 7 bases short, with 14 bases between. CDR3 sequence (DNA): TGCGCCAGCAGCCCTGCAGGGGCCGTCGGGGAGCTGTTTTTT. Its translation: CASSPAGAVGELFF.

This clonotype was seen a few times. The chain carries TRBV25-1 and TRBJ2-7; possibly TRBD2 for D (5 bases). This CDR3 has 14 residues. V lost 2 bases to trimming and J lost 7 bases, with 15 bases between them. CDR1 MGHDK and CDR2 SYGVNS come from the germline V gene. The CDR3 protein is CASSEGLPRVEQYF. The CDR3 nucleotides read TGTGCCAGCAGTGAAGGACTCCCACGCGTTGAGCAGTACTTC.

Regarding this clonotype: One end of the junction is discordant with germline, which a read error may explain. V is TRBV12-3 or TRBV12-4 and J is TRBJ2-3, with D hard to call. The CDR3 loop spans 14 amino acids. CDR3 sequence reads: CAGSFRVGTDTQYF. The CDR3 nucleotides read TGTGCCGGCAGTTTCAGAGTGGGCACAGATACGCAGTATTTT.

V is TRBV20-1 and J is TRBJ2-1, with D unclear. The J call may be incorrect, as the DNA end agrees better with TRBJ2-7. Germline V gene data show CDR1 as DFQATT and CDR2 as SNEGSKA (reference sequence). CDR3 length: 13 amino acids. The CDR3 reads CSANRDLPYEQYF. The CDR3 DNA reads as TGCAGTGCTAATAGGGATCTACCCTACGAGCAGTACTTC.

This clonotype has ten or more counts. The gene calls are TRBV11-3 and TRBJ2-1, with 7 bases lining up with TRBD1. Unmatched junction bases numbered 6, after V lost 0 bases and J lost 4 bases. Looked up from germline, CDR1 is SGHNT and CDR2 is YENEEA. The CDR3 is 16 residues long. The CDR3 DNA is TGTGCCAGCAGCTTAGATGGGGGACAGACTTACAATGAGCAGTTCTTC. Translation: CASSLDGGQTYNEQFF.

The CDR3 reads CASSHRTDNEQFF. DNA for the CDR3: TGTGCCAGCAGCCATCGGACCGACAATGAGCAGTTCTTC. The gene calls are TRBV7-9 and TRBJ2-1, with no clear D. Germline V CDR1 and CDR2: SEHNR, FQNEAQ (reference sequence). This CDR3 comprises 13 residues. V was clipped by 5 bases and J by 5 bases, with 10 bases between them.

This clonotype was recorded a few times. V and J are TRBV2 and TRBJ2-1, with 8 bases fitting TRBD2. This CDR3 is 14 amino acids long. Germline V lookup: CDR1 SNHLY, CDR2 FYNNEI. V dropped 2 bases and J dropped 7; count of bases not matched to a gene: 4. The CDR3 spells CASSELVAGNEQFF. DNA of the CDR3: TGTGCCAGCAGTGAACTCGTAGCGGGGAATGAGCAGTTCTTC. Complete variable domain (other parts from reference TRBV2 and TRBJ2-1): EPEVTQTPSHQVTQMGQEVILRCVPISNHLYFYWYRQILGQKVEFLVSFYNNEISEKSEIFDDQFSVERPDGSNFTLKIRSTKLEDSAMYFCASSELVAGNEQFFGPGTRLTVL.

The rearrangement joins TRBV5-1 to TRBJ2-1; either TRBD1 or TRBD2 may supply D (5 bases each). Germline lookup yields CDR1 SGHRS and CDR2 YFSETQ. The CDR3 has 15 amino acids. Trimming cost V 0 bases and J 6 bases, with 13 bases left between them. The CDR3 loop is CASSLAREGINEQFF. The CDR3 DNA is TGCGCCAGCAGCTTGGCCCGTGAGGGGATCAATGAGCAGTTCTTC.

This clonotype qualifies as medium-sized. This chain connects TRBV20-1 to TRBJ1-2; D gene uncertain. The germline CDR1 and CDR2 sequences are DFQATT and SNEGSKA (reference sequence). Trimming took 0 bases from V and 5 from J, leaving 7 bases between them. This CDR3 is built from 12 residues. Here the CDR3 reads CSARDRVYGYTF. The CDR3 DNA follows: TGCAGTGCTAGAGATCGCGTTTATGGCTACACCTTC.

This clonotype was seen more than once but under ten times. The chain combines TRBV24-1 with TRBJ2-1; the match to TRBD1 covers 9 bases. The CDR3 is made up of 18 amino acids. Germline V gene data show CDR1 as KGHDR and CDR2 as SFDVKD. V lost 2 bases and J lost 3; bases outside the gene matches: 10. The CDR3 DNA is TGTGCCACCAGTGATTCCCTGCCGGGACAGGGACACTACAATGAGCAGTTCTTC. Translating it yields CATSDSLPGQGHYNEQFF.

Remarks on this clonotype: A much larger clone sits a single nucleotide away, making a read error possible. This chain links TRBV12-3 or TRBV12-4 with TRBJ2-1, with D perhaps TRBD2 (6 bases). This CDR3 contains 15 residues. The CDR3 DNA reads as TGTGCCAGCAGCCCCCGGGGGAGCTCCTACAGTGAGCAGTTCTTC. Its protein is CASSPRGSSYSEQFF.